This T cell receptor beta chain was sequenced for a study of blood T cell repertoires in COVID-19. Study-level information: From T cells, B-cell-depleted T cells, or PBMCs came the material, which was cDNA or gDNA.

This CDR3 has 13 residues. Trimming removed 6 bases at V and 4 bases at J, with 11 bases between. Germline CDR1 reads MNHEY; CDR2 reads SVGAGI. Some clones are missing from TCRdb's copy, which holds only in-frame ones; the method was immunoSEQ multiplex PCR. The sample records 330,000 or so clones, 80% to 95% being singletons. The sample taken for sequencing was PBMCs or T cells enriched from blood (not recorded which). The sequence derives from a young woman who had recovered from COVID-19. The V and J genes are TRBV6-5 and TRBJ2-3, with D possibly being TRBD1 (6 bases). The CDR3 nucleotides are TGTGCCAGCAGATTACAGGGCTCAGATACGCAGTATTTT. Its translation is CASRLQGSDTQYF.